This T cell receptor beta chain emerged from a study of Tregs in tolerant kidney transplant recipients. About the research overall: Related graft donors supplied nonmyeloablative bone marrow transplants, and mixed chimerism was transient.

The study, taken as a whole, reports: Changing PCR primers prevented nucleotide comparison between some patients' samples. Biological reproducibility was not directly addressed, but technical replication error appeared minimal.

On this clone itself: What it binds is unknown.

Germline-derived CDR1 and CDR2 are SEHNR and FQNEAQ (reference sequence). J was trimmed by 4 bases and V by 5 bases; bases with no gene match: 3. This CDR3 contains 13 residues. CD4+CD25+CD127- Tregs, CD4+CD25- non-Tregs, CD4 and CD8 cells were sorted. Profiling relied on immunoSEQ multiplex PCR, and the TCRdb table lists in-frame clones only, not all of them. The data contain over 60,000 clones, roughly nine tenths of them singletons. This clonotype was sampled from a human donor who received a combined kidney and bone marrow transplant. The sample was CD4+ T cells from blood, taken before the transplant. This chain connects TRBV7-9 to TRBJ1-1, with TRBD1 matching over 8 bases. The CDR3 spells CASSPTGVTEAFF. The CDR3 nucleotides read TGTGCCAGCAGCCCGACAGGGGTCACTGAAGCTTTCTTT. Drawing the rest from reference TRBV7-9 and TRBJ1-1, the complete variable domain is DTGVSQNPRHKITKRGQNVTFRCDPISEHNRLYWYRQTLGQGPEFLTYFQNEAQLEKSRLLSDRFSAERPKGSFSTLEIQRTEQGDSAMYLCASSPTGVTEAFFGQGTRLTVV.